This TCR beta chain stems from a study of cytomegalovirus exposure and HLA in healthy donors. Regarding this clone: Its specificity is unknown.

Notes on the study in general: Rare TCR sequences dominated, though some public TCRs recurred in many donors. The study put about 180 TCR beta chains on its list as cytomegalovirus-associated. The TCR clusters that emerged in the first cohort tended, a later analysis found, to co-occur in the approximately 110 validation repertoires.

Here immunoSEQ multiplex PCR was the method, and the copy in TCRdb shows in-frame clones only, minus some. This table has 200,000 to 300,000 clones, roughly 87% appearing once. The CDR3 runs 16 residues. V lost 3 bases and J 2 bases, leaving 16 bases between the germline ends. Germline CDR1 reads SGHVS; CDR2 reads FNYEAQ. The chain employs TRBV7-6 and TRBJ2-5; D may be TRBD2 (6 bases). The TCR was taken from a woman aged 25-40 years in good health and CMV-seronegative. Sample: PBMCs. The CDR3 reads CASSFPRGAGQETQYF. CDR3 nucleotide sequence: TGTGCCAGCAGCTTCCCCCGCGGGGCAGGACAAGAGACCCAGTACTTC. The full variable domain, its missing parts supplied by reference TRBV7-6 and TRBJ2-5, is GAGVSQSPRYKVTKRGQDVALRCDPISGHVSLYWYRQALGQGPEFLTYFNYEAQQDKSGLPNDRFSAERPEGSISTLTIQRTEQRDSAMYRCASSFPRGAGQETQYFGPGTRLLVL.